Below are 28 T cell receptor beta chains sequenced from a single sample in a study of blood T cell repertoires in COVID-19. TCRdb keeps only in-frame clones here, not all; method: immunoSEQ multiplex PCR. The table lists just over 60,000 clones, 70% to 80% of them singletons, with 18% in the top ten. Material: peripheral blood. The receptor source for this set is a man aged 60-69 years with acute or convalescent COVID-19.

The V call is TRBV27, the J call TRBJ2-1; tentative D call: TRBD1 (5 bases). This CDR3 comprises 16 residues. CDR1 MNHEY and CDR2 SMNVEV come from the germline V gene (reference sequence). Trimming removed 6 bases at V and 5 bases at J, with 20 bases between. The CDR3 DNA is TGTGCCAGCAGCCCCTTTGGGGCCCACCAACACAATGAGCAGTTCTTC. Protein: CASSPFGAHQHNEQFF.

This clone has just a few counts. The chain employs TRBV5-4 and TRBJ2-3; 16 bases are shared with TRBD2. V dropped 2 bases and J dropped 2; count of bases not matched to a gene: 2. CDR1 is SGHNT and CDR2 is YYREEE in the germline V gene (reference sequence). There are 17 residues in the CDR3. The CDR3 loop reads CASSLGTSGRATDTQYF. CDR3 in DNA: TGTGCCAGCAGCTTAGGGACTAGCGGGAGGGCCACAGATACGCAGTATTTT.

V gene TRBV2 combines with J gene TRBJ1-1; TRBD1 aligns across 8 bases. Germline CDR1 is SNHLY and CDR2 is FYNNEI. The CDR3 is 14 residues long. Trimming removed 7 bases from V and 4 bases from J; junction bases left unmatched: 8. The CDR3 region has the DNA TGTGCCAGCAACCCGGACAGGGAAATCACTGAAGCTTTCTTT. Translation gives CASNPDREITEAFF.

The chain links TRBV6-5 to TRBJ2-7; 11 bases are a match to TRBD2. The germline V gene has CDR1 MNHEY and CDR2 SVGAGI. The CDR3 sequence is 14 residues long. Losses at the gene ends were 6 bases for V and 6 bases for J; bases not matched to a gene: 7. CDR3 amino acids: CASRRSLAGGEQYF. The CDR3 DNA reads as TGTGCCAGCAGGCGGAGCCTAGCGGGAGGCGAGCAGTACTTC.

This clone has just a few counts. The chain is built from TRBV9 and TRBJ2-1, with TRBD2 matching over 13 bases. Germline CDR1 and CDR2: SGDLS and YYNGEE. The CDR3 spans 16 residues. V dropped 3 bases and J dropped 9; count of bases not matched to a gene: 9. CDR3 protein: CASSGVLAGGPGEQFF. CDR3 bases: TGTGCCAGCAGCGGCGTACTAGCGGGAGGGCCAGGTGAGCAGTTCTTC.

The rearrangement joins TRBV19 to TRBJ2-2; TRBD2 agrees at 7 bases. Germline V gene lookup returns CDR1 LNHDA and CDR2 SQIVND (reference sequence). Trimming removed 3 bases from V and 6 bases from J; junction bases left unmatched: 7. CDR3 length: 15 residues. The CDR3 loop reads CASSIKAGVPGELFF. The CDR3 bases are TGTGCCAGTAGTATTAAGGCGGGAGTTCCCGGGGAGCTGTTTTTT.

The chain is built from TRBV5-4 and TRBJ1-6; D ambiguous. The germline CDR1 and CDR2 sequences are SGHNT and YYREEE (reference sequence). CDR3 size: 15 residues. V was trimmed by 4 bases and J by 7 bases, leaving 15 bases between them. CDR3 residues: CASSEATRSNSPLHF. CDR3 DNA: TGTGCCAGCAGCGAAGCGACTCGATCAAATTCACCCCTCCACTTT.

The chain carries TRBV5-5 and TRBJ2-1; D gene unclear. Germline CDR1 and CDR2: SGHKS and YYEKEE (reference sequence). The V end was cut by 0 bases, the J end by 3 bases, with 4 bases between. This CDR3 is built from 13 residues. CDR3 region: CASSLADYNEQFF. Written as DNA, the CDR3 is TGTGCCAGCAGCTTGGCAGACTACAATGAGCAGTTCTTC.

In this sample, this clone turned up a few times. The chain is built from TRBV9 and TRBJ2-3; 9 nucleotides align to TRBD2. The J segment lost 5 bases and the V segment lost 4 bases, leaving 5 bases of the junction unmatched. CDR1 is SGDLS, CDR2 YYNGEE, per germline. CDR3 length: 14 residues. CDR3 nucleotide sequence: TGTGCCAGCAGCAATAGCGGGAGTGGAGATACGCAGTATTTT. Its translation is CASSNSGSGDTQYF.

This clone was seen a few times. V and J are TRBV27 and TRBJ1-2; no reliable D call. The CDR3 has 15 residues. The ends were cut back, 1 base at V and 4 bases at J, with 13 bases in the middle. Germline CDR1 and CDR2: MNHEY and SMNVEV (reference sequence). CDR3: CASSLYGERLYGYTF. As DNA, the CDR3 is TGTGCCAGCAGTTTATATGGAGAGCGCCTCTATGGCTACACCTTC.

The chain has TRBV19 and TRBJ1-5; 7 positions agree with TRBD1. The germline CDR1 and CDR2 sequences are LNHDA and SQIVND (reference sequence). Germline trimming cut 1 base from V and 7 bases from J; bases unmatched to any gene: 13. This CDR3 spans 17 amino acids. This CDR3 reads CASSIVFGRDSGQPQHF. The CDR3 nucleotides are TGTGCCAGTAGTATAGTTTTTGGCCGGGACAGCGGGCAGCCCCAGCATTTT.

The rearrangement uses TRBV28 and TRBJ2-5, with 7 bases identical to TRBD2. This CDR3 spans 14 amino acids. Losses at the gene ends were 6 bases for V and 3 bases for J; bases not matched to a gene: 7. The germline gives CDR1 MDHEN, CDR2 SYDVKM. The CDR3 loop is CASSPLAVEETQYF. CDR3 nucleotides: TGTGCCAGCAGCCCTCTAGCGGTTGAAGAGACCCAGTACTTC.

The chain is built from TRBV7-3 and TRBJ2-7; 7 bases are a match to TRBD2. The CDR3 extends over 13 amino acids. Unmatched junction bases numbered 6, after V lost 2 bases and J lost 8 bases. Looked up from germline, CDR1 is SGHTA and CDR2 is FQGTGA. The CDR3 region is CASSLHGGSQQYF. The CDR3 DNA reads TGTGCCAGCAGCTTACATGGCGGGAGTCAGCAGTACTTC. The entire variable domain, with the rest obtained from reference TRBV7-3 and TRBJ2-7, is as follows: GAGVSQTPSNKVTEKGKYVELRCDPISGHTALYWYRQSLGQGPEFLIYFQGTGAADDSGLPNDRFFAVRPEGSVSTLKIQRTERGDSAVYLCASSLHGGSQQYFGPGTRLTVT.

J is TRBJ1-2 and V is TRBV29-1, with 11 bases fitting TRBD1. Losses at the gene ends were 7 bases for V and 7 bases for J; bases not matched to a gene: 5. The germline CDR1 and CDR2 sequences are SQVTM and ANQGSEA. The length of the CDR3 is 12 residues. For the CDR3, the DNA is TGCAGCGCCGGAGGGACAGGGGGTGGCTACACCTTC. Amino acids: CSAGGTGGGYTF.

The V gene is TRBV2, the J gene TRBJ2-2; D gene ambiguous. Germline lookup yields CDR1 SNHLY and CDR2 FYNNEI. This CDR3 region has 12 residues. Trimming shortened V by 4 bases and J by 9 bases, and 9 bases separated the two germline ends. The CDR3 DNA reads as TGTGCCAGCAGTGGCGAAGTTCGGGAGCTGTTTTTT. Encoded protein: CASSGEVRELFF.

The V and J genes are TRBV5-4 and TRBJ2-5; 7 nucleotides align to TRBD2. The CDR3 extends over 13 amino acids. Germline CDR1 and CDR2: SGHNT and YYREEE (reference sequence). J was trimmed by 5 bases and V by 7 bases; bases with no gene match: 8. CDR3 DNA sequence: TGTGCCAGCGGGAGGGTAGCCCCTGAGACCCAGTACTTC. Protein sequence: CASGRVAPETQYF.

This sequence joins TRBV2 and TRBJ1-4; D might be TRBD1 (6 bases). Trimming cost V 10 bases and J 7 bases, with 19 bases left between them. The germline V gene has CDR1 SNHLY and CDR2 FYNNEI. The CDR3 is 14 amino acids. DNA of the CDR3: TGTGCCATCCAAAACAGGGAAATGGGTGAAAAACTGTTTTTT. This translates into CAIQNREMGEKLFF.

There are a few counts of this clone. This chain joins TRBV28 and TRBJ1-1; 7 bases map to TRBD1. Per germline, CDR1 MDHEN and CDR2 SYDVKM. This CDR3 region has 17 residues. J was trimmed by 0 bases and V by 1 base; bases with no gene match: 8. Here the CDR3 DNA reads TGTGCCAGCAGTTTATTCGTTGGGACAGCTATGAACACTGAAGCTTTCTTT. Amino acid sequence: CASSLFVGTAMNTEAFF.

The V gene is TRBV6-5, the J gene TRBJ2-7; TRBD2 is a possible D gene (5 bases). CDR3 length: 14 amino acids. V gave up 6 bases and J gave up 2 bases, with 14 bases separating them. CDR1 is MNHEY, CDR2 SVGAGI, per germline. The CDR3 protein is CASRKADLTYEQYF. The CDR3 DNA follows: TGTGCCAGCAGGAAGGCGGACTTAACCTACGAGCAGTACTTC.

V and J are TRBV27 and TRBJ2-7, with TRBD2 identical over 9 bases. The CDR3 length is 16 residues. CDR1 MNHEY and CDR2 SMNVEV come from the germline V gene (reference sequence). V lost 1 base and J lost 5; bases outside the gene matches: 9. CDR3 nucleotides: TGTGCCAGCAGTTTATTATCTAGCGGGGCTTCCCACGAGCAGTACTTC. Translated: CASSLLSSGASHEQYF.

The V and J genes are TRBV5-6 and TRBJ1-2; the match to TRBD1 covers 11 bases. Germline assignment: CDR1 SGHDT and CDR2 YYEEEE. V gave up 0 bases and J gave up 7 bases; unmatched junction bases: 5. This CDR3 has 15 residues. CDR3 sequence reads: CASSLAMGTGGGYTF. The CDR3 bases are TGTGCCAGCAGCTTGGCCATGGGGACAGGGGGTGGCTACACCTTC. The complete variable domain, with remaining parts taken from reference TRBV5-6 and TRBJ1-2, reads DAGVTQSPTHLIKTRGQQVTLRCSPKSGHDTVSWYQQALGQGPQFIFQYYEEEERQRGNFPDRFSGHQFPNYSSELNVNALLLGDSALYLCASSLAMGTGGGYTFGSGTRLTVV.

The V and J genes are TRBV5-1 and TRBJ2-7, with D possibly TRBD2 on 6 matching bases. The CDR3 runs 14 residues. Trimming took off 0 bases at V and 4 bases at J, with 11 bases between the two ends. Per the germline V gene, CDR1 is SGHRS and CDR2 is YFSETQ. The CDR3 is CASSLGPGGYEQYF. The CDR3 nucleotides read TGCGCCAGCAGCTTGGGTCCCGGGGGATACGAGCAGTACTTC.

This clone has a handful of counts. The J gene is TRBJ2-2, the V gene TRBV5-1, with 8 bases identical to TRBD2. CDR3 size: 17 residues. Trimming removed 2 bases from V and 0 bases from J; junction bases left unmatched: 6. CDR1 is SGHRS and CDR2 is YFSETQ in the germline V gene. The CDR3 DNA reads TGCGCCAGCAGCTTTCTAGCGGGCCCCCCGAACACCGGGGAGCTGTTTTTT. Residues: CASSFLAGPPNTGELFF.

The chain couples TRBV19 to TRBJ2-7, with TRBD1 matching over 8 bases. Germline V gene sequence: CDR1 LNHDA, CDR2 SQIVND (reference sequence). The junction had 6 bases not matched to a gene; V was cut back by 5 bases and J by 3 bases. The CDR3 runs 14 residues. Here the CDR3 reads CASSSRQGNYEQYF. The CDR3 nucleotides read TGTGCCAGTAGTTCACGACAGGGGAACTACGAGCAGTACTTC.

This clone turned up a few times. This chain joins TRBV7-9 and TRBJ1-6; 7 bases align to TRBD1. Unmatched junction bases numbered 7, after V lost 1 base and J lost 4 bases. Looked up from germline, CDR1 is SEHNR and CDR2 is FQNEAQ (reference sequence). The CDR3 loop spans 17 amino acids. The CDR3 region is CASSLGGVTGYNSPLHF. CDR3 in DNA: TGTGCCAGCAGCTTAGGTGGGGTGACAGGGTATAATTCACCCCTCCACTTT.

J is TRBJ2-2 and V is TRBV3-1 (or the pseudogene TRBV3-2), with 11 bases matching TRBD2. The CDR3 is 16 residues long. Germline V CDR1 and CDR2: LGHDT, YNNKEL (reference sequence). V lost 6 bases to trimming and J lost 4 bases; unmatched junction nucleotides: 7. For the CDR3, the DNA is TGTGCCAGCAGACCCACTAGCGGGAGAGGCACCGGGGAGCTGTTTTTT. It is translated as CASRPTSGRGTGELFF.

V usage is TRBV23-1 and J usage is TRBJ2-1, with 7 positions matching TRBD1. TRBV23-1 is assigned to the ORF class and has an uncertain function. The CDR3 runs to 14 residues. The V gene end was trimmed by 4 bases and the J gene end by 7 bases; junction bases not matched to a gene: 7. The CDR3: CASSLRGRLNEQFF. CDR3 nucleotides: TGCGCCAGCAGTCTAAGGGGGCGGTTAAATGAGCAGTTCTTC.

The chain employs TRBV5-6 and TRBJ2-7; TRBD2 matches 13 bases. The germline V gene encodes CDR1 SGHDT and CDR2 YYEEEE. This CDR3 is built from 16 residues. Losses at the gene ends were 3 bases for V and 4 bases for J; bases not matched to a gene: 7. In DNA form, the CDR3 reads TGTGCCAGCAGCTCCCGGACTAGCGGGAGCCCATACGAGCAGTACTTC. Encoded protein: CASSSRTSGSPYEQYF.